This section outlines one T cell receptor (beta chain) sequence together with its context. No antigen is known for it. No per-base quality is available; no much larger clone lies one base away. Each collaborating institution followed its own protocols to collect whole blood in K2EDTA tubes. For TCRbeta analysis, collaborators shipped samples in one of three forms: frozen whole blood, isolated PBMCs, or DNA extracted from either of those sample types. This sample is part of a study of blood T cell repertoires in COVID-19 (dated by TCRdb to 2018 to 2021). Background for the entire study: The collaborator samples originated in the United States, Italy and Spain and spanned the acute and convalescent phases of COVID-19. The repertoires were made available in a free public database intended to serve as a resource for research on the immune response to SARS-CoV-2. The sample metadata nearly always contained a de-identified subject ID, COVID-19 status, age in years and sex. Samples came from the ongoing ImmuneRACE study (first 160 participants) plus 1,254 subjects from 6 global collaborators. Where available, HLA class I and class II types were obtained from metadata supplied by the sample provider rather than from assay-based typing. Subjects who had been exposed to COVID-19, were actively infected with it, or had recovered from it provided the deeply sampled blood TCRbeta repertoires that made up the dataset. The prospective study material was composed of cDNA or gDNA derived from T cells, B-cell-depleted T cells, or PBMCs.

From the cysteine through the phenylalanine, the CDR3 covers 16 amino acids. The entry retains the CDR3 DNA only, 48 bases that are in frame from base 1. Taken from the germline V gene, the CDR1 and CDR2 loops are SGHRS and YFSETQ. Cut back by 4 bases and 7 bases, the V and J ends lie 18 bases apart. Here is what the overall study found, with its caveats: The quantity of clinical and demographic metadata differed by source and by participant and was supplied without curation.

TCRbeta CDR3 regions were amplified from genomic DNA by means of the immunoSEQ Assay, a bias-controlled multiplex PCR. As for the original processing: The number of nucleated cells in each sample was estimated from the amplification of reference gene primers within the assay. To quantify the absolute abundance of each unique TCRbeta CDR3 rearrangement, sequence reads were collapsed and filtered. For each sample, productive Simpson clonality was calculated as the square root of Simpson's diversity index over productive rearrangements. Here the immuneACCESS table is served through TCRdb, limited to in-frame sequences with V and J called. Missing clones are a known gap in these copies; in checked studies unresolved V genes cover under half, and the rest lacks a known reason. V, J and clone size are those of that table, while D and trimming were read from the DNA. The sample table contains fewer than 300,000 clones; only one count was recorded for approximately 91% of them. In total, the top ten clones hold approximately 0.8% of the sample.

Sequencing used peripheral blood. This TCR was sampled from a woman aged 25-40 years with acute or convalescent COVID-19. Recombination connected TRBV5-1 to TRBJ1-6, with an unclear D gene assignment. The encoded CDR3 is CASSNRTGGGNSPLHF. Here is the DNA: TGCGCCAGCAGCAACCGGACTGGTGGCGGAAATTCACCCCTCCACTTT. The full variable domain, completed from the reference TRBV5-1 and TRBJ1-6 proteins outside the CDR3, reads KAGVTQTPRYLIKTRGQQVTLSCSPISGHRSVSWYQQTPGQGLQFLFEYFSETQRNKGNFPGRFSGRQFSNSRSEMNVSTLELGDSALYLCASSNRTGGGNSPLHFGNGTRLTVT.